This entry lists 32 T cell receptor beta chains sequenced from one sample in a study of vaccination and CD4 T cells after COVID-19. TCRdb used MiXCR to reprocess the PCR reads, holding one entry per CDR3 protein. Among about 18,000 distinct CDR3 sequences, 50% to 65% were seen once, and the ten largest hold approximately 1.2%. The specimen comprised CD4+ T cells from blood, sampled after SARS-CoV-2 vaccination. Receptors originate from a human donor who had recovered from COVID-19.

The chain links TRBV5-4 to TRBJ2-3; D call uncertain. Germline V gene lookup returns CDR1 SGHNT and CDR2 YYREEE (reference sequence). The CDR3 contains 13 residues. V lost 2 bases and J lost 4, with 8 bases in between. The DNA for the CDR3 is TGTGCCAGCAGCTTTTCAAGCGCAGATACGCAGTATTTT. Translation: CASSFSSADTQYF.

The gene calls are TRBV12-3 or TRBV12-4 and TRBJ2-6; 8 bases are shared with TRBD1. V was clipped by 5 bases and J by 4 bases; unmatched bases: 7. This CDR3 has 16 residues. This chain's CDR3 is CASSARQGSGANVLTF. The CDR3 nucleotides are TGTGCCAGCAGTGCCAGACAGGGGTCCGGGGCCAACGTCCTGACTTTC.

This clonotype is a singleton in its sample. The chain joins TRBV29-1 to TRBJ2-3, with a tentative D call TRBD2 (5 bases). V dropped 7 bases and J dropped 4 bases, with 18 bases sitting between them. This CDR3 is built from 14 residues. Germline CDR1 is SQVTM and CDR2 is ANQGSEA. The DNA of the CDR3 is TGCAGCGCCCTCCGGGGTCCCCTCGCAGATACGCAGTATTTT. Translating gives CSALRGPLADTQYF.

This clonotype was seen a handful of times. This rearrangement joins TRBV28 to TRBJ1-1, with 9 bases that match TRBD1. The V and J ends lost 8 bases and 1 base, in that order; junction bases with no gene match: 5. Germline values: CDR1 MDHEN, CDR2 SYDVKM. This CDR3 is 14 amino acids long. The DNA of the CDR3 is TGTGCCAGCGGGACAGGGACTGGGAACACTGAAGCTTTCTTT. Amino acids: CASGTGTGNTEAFF. Combining the CDR3 with reference TRBV28 and TRBJ1-1 gives the whole variable domain DVKVTQSSRYLVKRTGEKVFLECVQDMDHENMFWYRQDPGLGLRLIYFSYDVKMKEKGDIPEGYSVSREKKERFSLILESASTNQTSMYLCASGTGTGNTEAFFGQGTRLTVV.

Judged by abundance, this clonotype is medium-sized. The gene calls are TRBV10-1 and TRBJ2-2; no clear D gene. Germline loops: CDR1 WNHNN, CDR2 SYGVQD (reference sequence). The V gene lost 0 bases and the J gene lost 5 bases, with 4 bases spanning the gap. The CDR3 loop spans 13 amino acids. Written as DNA, the CDR3 is TGCGCCAGCAGTGAGTCTGGGACCGGGGAGCTGTTTTTT. Amino acid sequence: CASSESGTGELFF.

The chain carries TRBV30 and TRBJ2-3, with D possibly TRBD2 on 6 matching bases. The CDR3 loop spans 14 amino acids. Per the germline V gene, CDR1 is GTSNPN and CDR2 is SVGIG (reference sequence). The V end was cut by 7 bases, the J end by 2 bases, with 16 bases between. As DNA, the CDR3 is TGTGCCTCCTCACGGGGGTCCAACACAGATACGCAGTATTTT. Translating gives CASSRGSNTDTQYF.

V usage is TRBV30 and J usage is TRBJ1-5; D not certain. The CDR3 is 14 amino acids. Trimming pared 3 bases from V and 0 bases from J, leaving 9 bases between. Germline assignment: CDR1 GTSNPN and CDR2 SVGIG (reference sequence). CDR3 in amino acids: CAWSSQGSNQPQHF. As DNA, the CDR3 is TGTGCCTGGAGCTCCCAAGGTAGCAATCAGCCCCAGCATTTT.

The table lists this clonotype with a count of one. The rearrangement links TRBV6-1 to TRBJ2-7, with D possibly being TRBD2 (5 bases). Germline values: CDR1 MNHNS, CDR2 SASEGT. The CDR3 extends over 11 amino acids. The germline V and J ends were trimmed by 6 bases and 2 bases, with 5 bases remaining between them. The CDR3 sequence is CASRRAYEQYF. The CDR3 nucleotides read TGTGCCAGCAGGAGGGCCTACGAGCAGTACTTC.

This clonotype has only a few counts. The rearrangement uses TRBV27 and TRBJ2-2, with TRBD1 identical over 9 bases. The V gene's germline CDR1 is MNHEY and CDR2 SMNVEV (reference sequence). V lost 5 bases and J lost 3; bases outside the gene matches: 4. This CDR3 comprises 15 residues. The CDR3 DNA is TGTGCCAGCAGTCTGGACAGGGGCGACACCGGGGAGCTGTTTTTT. It is translated as CASSLDRGDTGELFF.

The chain carries TRBV2 and TRBJ2-3; 7 bases are shared with TRBD2. Germline V gene sequence: CDR1 SNHLY, CDR2 FYNNEI. J gave up 4 bases and V 7 bases, and 11 bases lay outside the gene matches. This CDR3 is 15 amino acids long. CDR3 protein: CASKWEGINADTQYF. The CDR3 region has the DNA TGTGCCAGCAAGTGGGAGGGGATTAATGCAGATACGCAGTATTTT.

The chain is built from TRBV20-1 and TRBJ2-3, with 8 bases lining up with TRBD2. The ends lost 3 bases at V and 4 bases at J; junction bases unmatched: 6. CDR1 is DFQATT and CDR2 is SNEGSKA in the germline V gene (reference sequence). This CDR3 has 14 residues. Written as DNA, the CDR3 is TGCAGTGCTAGTCTTAGCGGGGTGGCAGATACGCAGTATTTT. Amino acids: CSASLSGVADTQYF.

This clonotype was picked up one time. The chain couples TRBV27 to TRBJ2-5; TRBD1 matches 9 bases. The CDR3 totals 19 residues. In germline, CDR1 is MNHEY, CDR2 SMNVEV (reference sequence). With 3 bases clipped from V and 5 bases from J, the junction kept 19 bases outside the gene matches. Here the CDR3 DNA reads TGTGCCAGCAGTTTGGGGCCCCCCTCCGGGACAGGGTCCAGGGAGACCCAGTACTTC. This gives the protein CASSLGPPSGTGSRETQYF.

The chain combines TRBV20-1 with TRBJ2-7, with 13 bases aligning to TRBD2. In germline, CDR1 is DFQATT, CDR2 SNEGSKA (reference sequence). CDR3 size: 15 residues. The V segment lost 6 bases and the J segment 5 bases; nucleotides outside the gene matches: 10. CDR3 sequence (DNA): TGCAGTGCGAATTCCCCGGGACTAGCGGGAAACGAGCAGTACTTC. Its protein is CSANSPGLAGNEQYF.

V usage is TRBV25-1 and J usage is TRBJ2-1; D gene uncertain. The CDR3 extends over 16 amino acids. Trimming took 0 bases from V and 0 from J, leaving 9 bases between them. Germline V gene lookup returns CDR1 MGHDK and CDR2 SYGVNS. CDR3 in amino acids: CASSEYFKSSYNEQFF. The CDR3 DNA reads TGTGCCAGCAGTGAATATTTCAAGAGCTCCTACAATGAGCAGTTCTTC.

V usage is TRBV7-9 and J usage is TRBJ2-7; D not certain. Germline V lookup: CDR1 SEHNR, CDR2 FQNEAQ (reference sequence). There are 14 residues in the CDR3. Trimming shortened V by 5 bases and J by 1 base, and 12 bases separated the two germline ends. CDR3 nucleotides: TGTGCCAGCAGCCCGGATCTGGGTTCCTACGAGCAGTACTTC. This codes for CASSPDLGSYEQYF.

This chain joins TRBV28 and TRBJ1-6, with 9 bases matching TRBD1. Germline V CDR1 and CDR2: MDHEN, SYDVKM. V shed 5 bases and J 10 bases; nucleotides not matched to a gene: 6. The CDR3 is made up of 14 amino acids. The CDR3 here is CASSRGTGNSPLHF. The CDR3 DNA follows: TGTGCCAGCAGTCGGGGGACAGGGAACTCACCCCTCCACTTT.

This CDR3 reads CASSLVNSGQAETQYF. CDR3 sequence (DNA): TGTGCCAGCAGCTTAGTAAATAGCGGGCAAGCGGAGACCCAGTACTTC. The V and J genes are TRBV7-2 and TRBJ2-5; TRBD2 matches at 7 bases. The CDR3 is 16 residues long. Germline V gene data show CDR1 as SGHTA and CDR2 as FQGNSA. V lost 1 base, J lost 5 bases, and 10 bases stayed unmatched.

The CDR3, as DNA: TGCAGTGCTAGTTGGTTCTGGCGGGATCGCCCCACGGAGCAGTTCTTC. Translating gives CSASWFWRDRPTEQFF. The chain carries TRBV20-1 and TRBJ2-1; a possible D gene is TRBD2 (6 bases). CDR3 length equals 16 residues. Germline V gives CDR1 DFQATT, CDR2 SNEGSKA (reference sequence). Trimming took 3 bases from V and 10 from J, leaving 25 bases between them.

V gene TRBV7-9 combines with J gene TRBJ2-1; D may be TRBD2 (5 bases). Looked up from germline, CDR1 is SEHNR and CDR2 is FQNEAQ (reference sequence). CDR3 size: 16 residues. V lost 5 bases and J lost 6, with 20 bases in between. In DNA, the CDR3 is TGTGCCAGCAGCCCCAGCAGCGGATTCATTCCCAATGAGCAGTTCTTC. Encoded protein: CASSPSSGFIPNEQFF.

This clonotype appeared a few times. The rearrangement links TRBV7-3 to TRBJ2-5; 8 bases fit TRBD1. Germline V CDR1 and CDR2: SGHTA, FQGTGA. The CDR3 spans 13 residues. After removal of 6 bases from V and 5 bases from J, the junction contained 5 bases not matched to a gene. The CDR3 nucleotides are TGTGCCAGCAGTCAGGGGGCATGGGAGACCCAGTACTTC. Amino acids: CASSQGAWETQYF.

The chain employs TRBV2 and TRBJ1-2; D is possibly TRBD1 (5 bases). Germline V gives CDR1 SNHLY, CDR2 FYNNEI. V dropped 5 bases and J dropped 4 bases, with 11 bases sitting between them. The CDR3 has 13 residues. CDR3 nucleotides: TGTGCCAGCAGTAGGGGAGAGGTCTATGGCTACACCTTC. This gives the protein CASSRGEVYGYTF.

This clonotype has only a few counts. J is TRBJ1-1 and V is TRBV2; D perhaps matches TRBD1 (5 bases). The V end was cut by 6 bases, the J end by 11 bases, with 16 bases between. The germline V gene has CDR1 SNHLY and CDR2 FYNNEI. This CDR3 region has 12 residues. The DNA of the CDR3 is TGTGCCAGCAGGGAAAGGGGTATGAGGGCTTTCTTT. This codes for CASRERGMRAFF.

The V call is TRBV20-1, the J call TRBJ2-7; 11 nucleotides match TRBD2. J was trimmed by 1 base and V by 3 bases; bases with no gene match: 8. The CDR3 spans 16 residues. Germline CDR1 and CDR2: DFQATT and SNEGSKA (reference sequence). CDR3 DNA sequence: TGCAGTGCTAGGAGGGGGCTAGCGGGAGGATCCTACGAGCAGTACTTC. Protein sequence: CSARRGLAGGSYEQYF.

The genes are TRBV7-2 and TRBJ2-7; 13 bases align to TRBD2. J lost 1 base, V lost 5 bases, and 14 bases had no gene match. CDR1 and CDR2 from the germline V gene are SGHTA and FQGNSA. There are 19 residues in the CDR3. The CDR3 sequence is CASSPPSPGLAGDSYEQYF. DNA of the CDR3: TGTGCCAGCAGCCCTCCCTCCCCTGGACTAGCGGGAGATTCCTACGAGCAGTACTTC.

This clonotype was counted between two and nine times. The chain has TRBV7-2 and TRBJ1-6; perhaps TRBD1 as D (6 bases). V was pared by 3 bases and J by 7 bases, with 10 bases between. Germline CDR1 SGHTA, CDR2 FQGNSA. This CDR3 contains 14 residues. In DNA, the CDR3 is TGTGCCAGCAGCTTGGGCAGGGGCAATTCACCCCTCCACTTT. Translated: CASSLGRGNSPLHF.

The J gene is TRBJ2-7, the V gene TRBV29-1, with 7 bases lining up with TRBD2. V lost 7 bases and J lost 0; bases outside the gene matches: 9. This CDR3 comprises 14 residues. Germline assignment: CDR1 SQVTM and CDR2 ANQGSEA. The CDR3 spells CSASRGSHSYEQYF. The CDR3 region has the DNA TGCAGCGCATCGCGGGGGTCCCACTCCTACGAGCAGTACTTC.

The chain couples TRBV27 to TRBJ2-5, with 11 bases matching TRBD1. Germline values: CDR1 MNHEY, CDR2 SMNVEV (reference sequence). The CDR3 length is 17 residues. J gave up 5 bases and V 5 bases, and 13 bases lay outside the gene matches. CDR3 sequence reads: CASSPWTGGAFVETQYF. The DNA for the CDR3 is TGTGCCAGCAGTCCTTGGACAGGGGGCGCTTTTGTCGAGACCCAGTACTTC.

This chain links TRBV28 with TRBJ1-5, with D perhaps TRBD1 (5 bases). Trimming shortened V by 3 bases and J by 1 base, and 13 bases separated the two germline ends. The CDR3 loop spans 16 amino acids. Per the germline V gene, CDR1 is MDHEN and CDR2 is SYDVKM. The CDR3 here is CASSFWGMRSNQPQHF. The CDR3 DNA reads TGTGCCAGCAGTTTCTGGGGCATGCGGAGCAATCAGCCCCAGCATTTT.

V usage is TRBV6-2 or TRBV6-3 and J usage is TRBJ1-3; D is unclear. V dropped 7 bases and J dropped 5 bases, with 12 bases sitting between them. CDR3 size: 13 residues. Per germline, CDR1 MNHEY and CDR2 SVGEGT. The CDR3 sequence is CASTRFQRNTIYF. CDR3 DNA sequence: TGTGCCAGCACCAGGTTTCAGAGAAACACCATATATTTT.

The chain has TRBV20-1 and TRBJ2-7; 10 nucleotides align to TRBD2. Germline CDR1 reads DFQATT; CDR2 reads SNEGSKA (reference sequence). The CDR3 totals 13 residues. The J segment lost 3 bases and the V segment lost 7 bases, leaving 6 bases of the junction unmatched. As DNA, the CDR3 is TGCAGTGTGGCTAGCGGGAGTTACTACGAGCAGTACTTC. Its translation is CSVASGSYYEQYF.

This clonotype was detected a few times. This chain links TRBV7-9 with TRBJ2-7; TRBD2 matches at 8 bases. The CDR3 has 15 amino acids. The germline CDR1 and CDR2 sequences are SEHNR and FQNEAQ (reference sequence). V shed 4 bases, J shed 3 bases, and the junction held 8 bases outside the gene matches. The CDR3 DNA follows: TGTGCCAGCAGCTCAACCGGGACTAGTGACTACGAGCAGTACTTC. This translates into CASSSTGTSDYEQYF. Full variable domain (rest looked up from reference TRBV7-9 and TRBJ2-7): DTGVSQNPRHKITKRGQNVTFRCDPISEHNRLYWYRQTLGQGPEFLTYFQNEAQLEKSRLLSDRFSAERPKGSFSTLEIQRTEQGDSAMYLCASSSTGTSDYEQYFGPGTRLTVT.

The rearrangement joins TRBV27 to TRBJ1-2; 7 nucleotides line up with TRBD1. V lost 6 bases and J lost 1; bases outside the gene matches: 5. Germline V gene data show CDR1 as MNHEY and CDR2 as SMNVEV (reference sequence). This CDR3 has 14 amino acids. This CDR3 reads CASSRTGLNYGYTF. The CDR3 DNA reads as TGTGCCAGCAGCCGGACAGGCCTTAACTATGGCTACACCTTC.